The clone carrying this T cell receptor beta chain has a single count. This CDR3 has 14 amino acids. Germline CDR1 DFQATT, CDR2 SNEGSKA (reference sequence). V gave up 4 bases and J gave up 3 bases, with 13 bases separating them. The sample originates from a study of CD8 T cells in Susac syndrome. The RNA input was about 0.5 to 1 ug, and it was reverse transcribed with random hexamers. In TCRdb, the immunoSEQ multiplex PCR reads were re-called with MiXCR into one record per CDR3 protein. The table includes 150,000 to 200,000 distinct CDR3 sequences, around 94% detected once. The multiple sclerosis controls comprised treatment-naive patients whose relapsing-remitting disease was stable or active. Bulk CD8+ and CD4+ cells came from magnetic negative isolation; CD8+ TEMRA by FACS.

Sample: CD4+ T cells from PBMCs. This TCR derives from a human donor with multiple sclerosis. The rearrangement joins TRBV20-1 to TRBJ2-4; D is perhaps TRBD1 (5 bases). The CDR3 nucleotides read TGCAGTGCTAAACAGGTCAAAGGCAAAAACATTCAGTACTTC. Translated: CSAKQVKGKNIQYF.